The rows below give T cell receptor beta chains drawn from one sample of a study of beta chain features in type 1 diabetes. Using immunoSEQ multiplex PCR, the repertoire was profiled, and TCRdb retains in-frame clones only, with some absent. The data contain roughly 150,000 clones, approximately 12% of them singletons. Source material: central memory CD4+ T cells from blood. All receptors derive from a man aged 18 to 29 in good health. The CDR3 runs from the conserved cysteine through the conserved F or W. The D gene is left open where the match is weak.

J gene | D gene | V gene | CDR3 protein
TRBJ2-3 | NA | TRBV11-1 | CASSWQGADTQYF
TRBJ2-5 | TRBD1 | TRBV11-1 | CASSLDRGAGIETQYF
TRBJ2-3 | TRBD1 | TRBV7-9 | CASSKGTGETDTQYF
TRBJ2-3 | TRBD2 | TRBV7-2 | CASSLGLAGTTDTQYF
TRBJ2-4 | NA | TRBV5-4 | CASSLAGGTGTKNIQYF
TRBJ2-5 | TRBD2 | TRBV7-2 | CASSQGLAGVETQYF
TRBJ2-6 | NA | TRBV7-9 | CASSSQTDSGANVLTF
TRBJ1-1 | NA | TRBV29-1 | CSVEGLGATEAFF
TRBJ1-5 | TRBD1 | TRBV15 | CATSRGLGDRERHQPQHF
TRBJ2-7 | NA | TRBV9 | CASSVEAGRTYEQYF
TRBJ2-4 | NA | TRBV19 | CASSRPGADIQYF
TRBJ2-5 | TRBD2 | TRBV7-2 | CASSLNGGAPETQYF
TRBJ2-2 | NA | TRBV10-3 | CAIAPETGELFF
TRBJ2-1 | NA | TRBV7-2 | CASSTDGASSYNEQFF
TRBJ1-4 | NA | TRBV7-2 | CASSPSRGREKLFF
TRBJ1-1 | TRBD1 | TRBV5-4 | CASSPTGTGMAEAFF
TRBJ2-4 | NA | TRBV19 | CASSMGKLQPAEVALIVKNIQYF
TRBJ1-2 | NA | TRBV30 | CALGRRVDYGYTF
TRBJ2-5 | NA | TRBV11-2 | CASSSATGPLETQYF
TRBJ2-1 | TRBD2 | TRBV9 | CASSVVAGGPAEQFF
TRBJ1-1 | TRBD1 | TRBV29-1 | CSVEVQGAGSEAFF
TRBJ1-3 | NA | TRBV23-1 | CASSQLSWDGNTIYF
TRBJ2-7 | NA | TRBV5-1 | CASSLDNFPEQYF
TRBJ2-3 | NA | TRBV29-1 | CSVTRGAPTDTQYF
TRBJ2-5 | NA | TRBV7-8 | CASRLTDTQETQYF
TRBJ2-7 | TRBD1 | TRBV27 | CASSSPGRGLDEQYF
TRBJ2-5 | NA | TRBV7-9 | CASSLVGGETQYF
TRBJ2-1 | TRBD1 | TRBV5-6 | CASSLVTGTGGLNEQFF
TRBJ2-7 | NA | TRBV4-3 | CASSQDNGVSYEQYF